These T cell receptor beta chains were read from a single sample in a study of shared clonotypes between healthy human individuals. Sequencing used immunoSEQ multiplex PCR; TCRdb keeps in-frame clones, though not all of them. Of some 2 million clones listed, about 95% are singletons. The specimen was naive CD8+ T cells sorted from blood. These receptors all stem from a man younger than 30 in good health. Each CDR3 is given with its conserved first and last residue. D genes are given only for firm matches. Expanded clones are given a class, and other clones once, few, many or no size at all.

TRBJ1-3,TRBV9,-,-,16,TGTGCCAGCAGCGTAGGTGGCAGTCCCTCTGGAAACACCATATATTTT,CASSVGGSPSGNTIYF
TRBJ2-1,TRBV27,-,-,13,TGTGCCAGCAGTTACATTGGATGGGGGTGGCAGTTCTTC,CASSYIGWGWQFF
TRBJ2-7,TRBV7-9,-,-,13,TGTGCCAGCAGCTTAGCCGGGGGGCTCGAGCAGTACTTC,CASSLAGGLEQYF
TRBJ1-2,TRBV27,TRBD1,-,14,TGTGCCAGCAGTTACACAGGGGCCGGGGGTGGCTACACCTTC,CASSYTGAGGGYTF
TRBJ1-4,TRBV18,-,-,20,TGTGCCAGCTCACCCACATCAAATCCAGGCGCCACTGCAACTAATGAAAAACTGTTTTTT,CASSPTSNPGATATNEKLFF
TRBJ2-5,TRBV10-3,TRBD1,once,13,TGTGCCATCAGGGGACAGTACCAAGAGACCCAGTACTTC,CAIRGQYQETQYF
TRBJ2-7,TRBV29-1,TRBD1,-,13,TGCAGCGCCCCCGACAGGGGCTCCTACGAGCAGTACTTC,CSAPDRGSYEQYF
TRBJ2-1,TRBV9,-,-,17,TGTGCCAGCAGCGCGCTTCTTCTAGACAGCTCCTACAATGAGCAGTTCTTC,CASSALLLDSSYNEQFF
TRBJ1-1,TRBV27,-,-,15,TGTGCCAGCAGTTTATTCCCACAGGGATCTACTGAAGCTTTCTTT,CASSLFPQGSTEAFF
TRBJ1-2,TRBV28,TRBD1,once,14,TGTGCCAGCAGTAGGGTCCAGGGGGCGCCGGGCTACACCTTC,CASSRVQGAPGYTF
TRBJ2-7,TRBV7-9,-,-,14,TGTGCCAGCAGCCTCTCCGGGAAGGCCTACGAGCAGTACTTC,CASSLSGKAYEQYF
TRBJ2-2,TRBV6-4,-,once,13,TGTGCCAGCAGTGATTCCCACACCGGGGAGCTGTTTTTT,CASSDSHTGELFF
TRBJ1-6,TRBV27,-,-,14,TGTGCCAGCAGTTTACAATCCTATAATTCACCCCTCCACTTT,CASSLQSYNSPLHF
TRBJ1-1,TRBV6-5,-,-,16,TGTGCCAGCAGTTATAGTCCAAGGACCATGAACACTGAAGCTTTCTTT,CASSYSPRTMNTEAFF
TRBJ2-1,TRBV7-7,-,-,16,TGTGCTAGCAGCTTAGCCCCGGACGGTTCCTACAATGAGCAGTTCTTC,CASSLAPDGSYNEQFF
TRBJ2-1,TRBV9,TRBD1,-,16,TGTGCCAGCAGCGTAGCCTGGGGACAGGGCGACAATGAGCAGTTCTTC,CASSVAWGQGDNEQFF
TRBJ1-6,TRBV19,TRBD1,-,14,TGTGCCAGTAGTTCGGGACAGGGCAGCTCACCCCTCCACTTT,CASSSGQGSSPLHF